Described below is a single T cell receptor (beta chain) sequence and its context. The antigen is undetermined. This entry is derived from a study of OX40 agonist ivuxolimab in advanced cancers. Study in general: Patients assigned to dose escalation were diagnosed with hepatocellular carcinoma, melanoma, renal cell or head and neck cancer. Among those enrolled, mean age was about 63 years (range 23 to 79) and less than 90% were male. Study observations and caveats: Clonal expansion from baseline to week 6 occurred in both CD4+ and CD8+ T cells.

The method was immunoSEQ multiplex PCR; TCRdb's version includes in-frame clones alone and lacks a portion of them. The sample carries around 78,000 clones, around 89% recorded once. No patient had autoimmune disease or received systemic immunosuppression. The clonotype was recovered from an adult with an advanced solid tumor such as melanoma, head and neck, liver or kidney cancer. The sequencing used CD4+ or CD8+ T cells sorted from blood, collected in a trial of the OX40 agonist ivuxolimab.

For the CDR3, the DNA is TGTGCCAGCAGCTTAGAACTAGCGGGTGGGACCTACGAGCAGTACTTC. Translated, it gives CASSLELAGGTYEQYF. The genes are TRBV11-3 and TRBJ2-7; 9 nucleotides match TRBD2. Germline CDR1 SGHNT, CDR2 YENEEA. The CDR3 spans 16 residues. V lost 0 bases and J lost 2; bases outside the gene matches: 5. Full variable domain (remainder filled in from reference TRBV11-3 and TRBJ2-7): EAGVVQSPRYKIIEKKQPVAFWCNPISGHNTLYWYLQNLGQGPELLIRYENEEAVDDSQLPKDRFSAERLKGVDSTLKIQPAELGDSAVYLCASSLELAGGTYEQYFGPGTRLTVT.